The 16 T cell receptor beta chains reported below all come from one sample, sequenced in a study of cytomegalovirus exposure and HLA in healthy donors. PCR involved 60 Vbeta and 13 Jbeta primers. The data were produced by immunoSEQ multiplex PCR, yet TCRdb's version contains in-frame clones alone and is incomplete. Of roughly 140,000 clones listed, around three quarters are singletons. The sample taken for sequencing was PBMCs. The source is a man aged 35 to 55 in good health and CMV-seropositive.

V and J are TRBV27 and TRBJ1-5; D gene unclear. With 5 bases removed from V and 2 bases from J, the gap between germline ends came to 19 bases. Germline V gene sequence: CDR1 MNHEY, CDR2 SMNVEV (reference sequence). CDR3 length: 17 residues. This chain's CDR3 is CASSPRFDKPGNQPQHF. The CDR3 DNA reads TGTGCCAGCAGTCCCCGATTTGATAAACCGGGCAATCAGCCCCAGCATTTT.

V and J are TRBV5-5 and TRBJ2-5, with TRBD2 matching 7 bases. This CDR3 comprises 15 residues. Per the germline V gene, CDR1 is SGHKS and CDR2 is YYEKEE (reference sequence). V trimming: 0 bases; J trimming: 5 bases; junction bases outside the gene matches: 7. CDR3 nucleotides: TGTGCCAGCAGCTTGGACGGGAGGCTGATCGAGACCCAGTACTTC. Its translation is CASSLDGRLIETQYF.

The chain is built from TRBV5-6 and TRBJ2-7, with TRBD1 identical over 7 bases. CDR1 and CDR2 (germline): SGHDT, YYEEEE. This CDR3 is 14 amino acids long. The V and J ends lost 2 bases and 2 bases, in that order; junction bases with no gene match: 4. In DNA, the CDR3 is TGTGCCAGCAGCTTAGGGCAGGGGGCCTACGAGCAGTACTTC. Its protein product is CASSLGQGAYEQYF.

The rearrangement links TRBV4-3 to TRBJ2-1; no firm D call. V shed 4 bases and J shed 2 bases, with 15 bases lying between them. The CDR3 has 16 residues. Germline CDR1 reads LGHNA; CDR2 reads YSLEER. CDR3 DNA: TGCGCCAGCAGCCCCAACCAGTTCTCCCCCTACAATGAGCAGTTCTTC. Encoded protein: CASSPNQFSPYNEQFF.

As DNA, the CDR3 is TGTGCCAGCAGTGCCCCGCAGGTACTAGCGGGCCACCAAGAGACCCAGTACTTC. It specifies CASSAPQVLAGHQETQYF. The rearrangement uses TRBV6-1 and TRBJ2-5, with TRBD2 matching 9 bases. The CDR3 totals 18 residues. The junction had 12 bases not matched to a gene; V was cut back by 4 bases and J by 0 bases. CDR1 and CDR2 (germline): MNHNS, SASEGT.

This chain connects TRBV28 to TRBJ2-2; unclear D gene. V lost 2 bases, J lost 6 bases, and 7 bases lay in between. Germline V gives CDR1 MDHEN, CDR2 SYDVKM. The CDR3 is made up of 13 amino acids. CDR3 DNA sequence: TGTGCCAGCAGTTTAATGAAGCCCGGGGAGCTGTTTTTT. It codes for CASSLMKPGELFF.

The CDR3 loop reads CASSLVLAVTKETQYF. CDR3 nucleotide sequence: TGTGCCAGCAGCTTGGTACTAGCGGTAACAAAAGAGACCCAGTACTTC. This chain joins TRBV11-2 and TRBJ2-5; 8 bases align to TRBD2. V lost 3 bases, J lost 3 bases, and 9 bases stayed unmatched. The CDR3 sequence is 16 residues long. Germline V gene data show CDR1 as SGHAT and CDR2 as FQNNGV.

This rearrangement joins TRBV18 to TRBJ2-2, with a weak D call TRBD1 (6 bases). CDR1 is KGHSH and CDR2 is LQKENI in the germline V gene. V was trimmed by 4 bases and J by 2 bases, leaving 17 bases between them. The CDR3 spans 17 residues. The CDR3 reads CASSLKATGPNTGELFF. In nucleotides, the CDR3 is TGTGCCAGCTCACTTAAGGCGACAGGACCTAACACCGGGGAGCTGTTTTTT.

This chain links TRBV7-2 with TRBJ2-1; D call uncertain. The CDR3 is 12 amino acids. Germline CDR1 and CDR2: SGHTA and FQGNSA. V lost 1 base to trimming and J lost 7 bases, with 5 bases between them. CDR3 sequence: CASSLGVNEQFF. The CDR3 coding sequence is TGTGCCAGCAGCTTAGGCGTGAATGAGCAGTTCTTC.

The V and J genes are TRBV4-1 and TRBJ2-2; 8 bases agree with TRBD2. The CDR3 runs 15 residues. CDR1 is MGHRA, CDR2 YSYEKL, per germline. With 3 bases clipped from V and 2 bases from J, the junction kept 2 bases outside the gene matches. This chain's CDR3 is CASSQVAGNTGELFF. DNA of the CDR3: TGCGCCAGCAGCCAGGTAGCGGGAAACACCGGGGAGCTGTTTTTT.

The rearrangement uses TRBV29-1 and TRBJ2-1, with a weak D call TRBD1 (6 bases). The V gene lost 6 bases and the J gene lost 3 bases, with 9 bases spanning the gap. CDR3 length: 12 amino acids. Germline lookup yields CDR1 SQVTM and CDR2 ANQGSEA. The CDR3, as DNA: TGCAGCGTGAGGACAGACTACAATGAGCAGTTCTTC. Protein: CSVRTDYNEQFF.

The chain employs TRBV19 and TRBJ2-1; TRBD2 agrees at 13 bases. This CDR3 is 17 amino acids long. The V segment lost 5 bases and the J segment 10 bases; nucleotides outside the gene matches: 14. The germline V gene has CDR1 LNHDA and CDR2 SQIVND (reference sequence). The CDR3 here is CASSHQITSGRAVEQFF. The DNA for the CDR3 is TGTGCCAGTAGTCATCAAATAACTAGCGGGAGGGCCGTCGAGCAGTTCTTC.

The CDR3 coding sequence is TGTGCCAGCAAATGGACAGGCCCGAACACTGAAGCTTTCTTT. It codes for CASKWTGPNTEAFF. The rearrangement uses TRBV6-6 and TRBJ1-1; 7 nucleotides line up with TRBD1. Unmatched junction bases numbered 6, after V lost 7 bases and J lost 1 base. CDR1 and CDR2 (germline): MNHNY, SVGAGI (reference sequence). This CDR3 is built from 14 residues.

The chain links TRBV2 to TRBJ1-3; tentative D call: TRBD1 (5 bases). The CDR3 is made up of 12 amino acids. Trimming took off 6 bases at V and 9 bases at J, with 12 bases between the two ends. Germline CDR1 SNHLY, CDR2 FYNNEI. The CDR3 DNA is TGTGCCAGCAGGGGCACAGGTAGCACCATATATTTT. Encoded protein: CASRGTGSTIYF. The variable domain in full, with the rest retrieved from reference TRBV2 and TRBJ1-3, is EPEVTQTPSHQVTQMGQEVILRCVPISNHLYFYWYRQILGQKVEFLVSFYNNEISEKSEIFDDQFSVERPDGSNFTLKIRSTKLEDSAMYFCASRGTGSTIYFGEGSWLTVV.

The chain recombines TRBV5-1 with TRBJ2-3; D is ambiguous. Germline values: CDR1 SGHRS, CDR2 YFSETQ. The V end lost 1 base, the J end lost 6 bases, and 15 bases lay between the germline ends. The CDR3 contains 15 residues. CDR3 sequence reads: CASSLQSSTADTQYF. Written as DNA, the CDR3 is TGCGCCAGCAGCTTGCAGAGCAGCACAGCCGATACGCAGTATTTT.

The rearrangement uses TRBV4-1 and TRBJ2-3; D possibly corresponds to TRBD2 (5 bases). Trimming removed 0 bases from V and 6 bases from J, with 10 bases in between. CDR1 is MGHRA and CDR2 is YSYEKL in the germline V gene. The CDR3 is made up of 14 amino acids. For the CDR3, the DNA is TGCGCCAGCAGCCAAGAAAGACTATCCGATACGCAGTATTTT. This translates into CASSQERLSDTQYF.